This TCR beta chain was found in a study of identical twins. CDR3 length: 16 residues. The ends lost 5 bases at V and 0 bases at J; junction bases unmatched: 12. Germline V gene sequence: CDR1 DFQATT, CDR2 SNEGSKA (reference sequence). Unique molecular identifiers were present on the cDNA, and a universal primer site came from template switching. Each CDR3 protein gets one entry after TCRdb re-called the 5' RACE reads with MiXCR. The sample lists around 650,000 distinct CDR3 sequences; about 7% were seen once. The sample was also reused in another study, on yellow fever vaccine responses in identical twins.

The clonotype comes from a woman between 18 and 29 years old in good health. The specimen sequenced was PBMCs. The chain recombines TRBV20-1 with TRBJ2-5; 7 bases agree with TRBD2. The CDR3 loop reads CSAQRPGLLYQETQYF. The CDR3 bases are TGCAGTGCTCAAAGACCGGGACTACTGTACCAAGAGACCCAGTACTTC.